Below are 12 T cell receptor beta chains sequenced from a single sample in a study of brain T cells in children with intractable seizures. Assay used: immunoSEQ multiplex PCR; TCRdb lists only in-frame clones, some missing. The table includes about 350,000 clones, about 94% detected once. Time point described: blood from clinic visit 5 months post-surgery; TSC patient then seizure free. Here the sequenced sample was peripheral blood, taken 4 to 5 months after surgery. The receptors shown here come from a boy younger than two with tuberous sclerosis and intractable seizures.

The chain combines TRBV4-2 with TRBJ1-2, with D maybe TRBD1 (6 bases). Trimming removed 4 bases from V and 7 bases from J, with 25 bases in between. The CDR3 runs 17 residues. Germline lookup yields CDR1 LGHNA and CDR2 YNFKEQ. DNA for the CDR3: TGTGCCAGCAGCCCCCACCTGAGGGGGTACGATGACCCTGGCTACACCTTC. It is translated as CASSPHLRGYDDPGYTF.

The chain has TRBV5-6 and TRBJ1-1; D uncertain. The germline gives CDR1 SGHDT, CDR2 YYEEEE. This CDR3 has 17 amino acids. Trimming removed 2 bases from V and 1 base from J, with 18 bases in between. In DNA form, the CDR3 reads TGTGCCAGCAGCTTTTTAACCTTAGATCCGGGGAACACTGAAGCTTTCTTT. Its translation is CASSFLTLDPGNTEAFF.

Remarks on this clone: This same CDR3 is encoded by further DNA sequences in the sample. The rearrangement joins TRBV6-5 to TRBJ1-1; no reliable D call. Germline loops: CDR1 MNHEY, CDR2 SVGAGI. V was shortened by 2 bases and J by 4 bases, with 8 bases between the two germline ends. CDR3 size: 13 residues. The CDR3 loop reads CASSYGIRTEAFF. In DNA form, the CDR3 reads TGTGCCAGCAGTTACGGGATCCGCACTGAAGCTTTCTTT.

The V call is TRBV30, the J call TRBJ1-1; D unresolved. Germline lookup yields CDR1 GTSNPN and CDR2 SVGIG (reference sequence). The CDR3 consists of 17 residues. V dropped 5 bases and J dropped 0 bases, with 22 bases sitting between them. The DNA of the CDR3 is TGTGCCTGGCTTCAACTTAGACGGGTAGAAATGAACACTGAAGCTTTCTTT. It is translated as CAWLQLRRVEMNTEAFF.

This clone was found a few times. The V and J genes are TRBV3-1 (or the pseudogene TRBV3-2) and TRBJ1-2; D uncertain. Trimming took off 0 bases at V and 2 bases at J, with 7 bases between the two ends. The CDR3 has 14 residues. The germline CDR1 and CDR2 sequences are LGHDT and YNNKEL (reference sequence). The CDR3 spells CASSQDEGNYGYTF. The DNA of the CDR3 is TGTGCCAGCAGCCAAGACGAAGGGAACTATGGCTACACCTTC.

This chain connects TRBV6-5 to TRBJ2-5; no clear D. V was trimmed by 6 bases and J by 5 bases, leaving 10 bases between them. The CDR3 is 12 amino acids. Germline CDR1 MNHEY, CDR2 SVGAGI. The CDR3 region is CASSAGWETQYF. The DNA of the CDR3 is TGTGCCAGCAGCGCAGGATGGGAGACCCAGTACTTC.

The rearrangement uses TRBV21-1 and TRBJ1-5. TRBV21-1 is a recognized pseudogene. This CDR3 region has 22 residues. The CDR3 nucleotides are TGTGCCAGCAGCAAAGTAGGTGACGTGAGGGCCCCGACCCCCTATAGCAATCAGCCCCAGCATTTT. Translating gives CASSKVGDVRAPTPYSNQPQHF.

The V and J genes are TRBV6-5 and TRBJ2-3; D unclear. This CDR3 is 14 amino acids long. Trimming stripped 7 bases from V and 4 bases from J, with 15 bases between. Per germline, CDR1 MNHEY and CDR2 SVGAGI. DNA for the CDR3: TGTGCCAGCATGTTGGTGCCTGTCCCAGATACGCAGTATTTT. Amino acid sequence: CASMLVPVPDTQYF.

The chain uses TRBV5-8 and TRBJ2-7; 9 bases are shared with TRBD1. Germline CDR1 reads SGHTS; CDR2 reads YDEGEE. The CDR3 length is 15 residues. V was clipped by 4 bases and J by 2 bases; unmatched bases: 7. CDR3 amino acids: CASSVGQGLTYEQYF. The CDR3 region has the DNA TGTGCCAGCAGCGTGGGACAGGGTTTAACCTACGAGCAGTACTTC.

This clone has more than one count but fewer than ten. V and J are TRBV2 and TRBJ1-5, with a possible D match to TRBD1 (5 bases). The V gene lost 5 bases and the J gene lost 7 bases, with 15 bases spanning the gap. Germline V lookup: CDR1 SNHLY, CDR2 FYNNEI. The CDR3 covers 14 residues. The CDR3 spells CASSLVAGGQPQHF. In DNA form, the CDR3 reads TGTGCCAGCAGTTTGGTGGCGGGGGGGCAGCCCCAGCATTTT.

The chain couples TRBV29-1 to TRBJ2-7; 12 bases are shared with TRBD2. The CDR3 is 15 residues long. The germline CDR1 and CDR2 sequences are SQVTM and ANQGSEA. Trimming took 5 bases from V and 3 from J; bases not matched to a gene: 8. The CDR3 DNA follows: TGCAGCGTTCAGCTAGCGGGAGGGAAAATCTACGAGCAGTACTTC. The encoded protein is CSVQLAGGKIYEQYF.

The V and J genes are TRBV2 and TRBJ2-2; tentative D call: TRBD2 (5 bases). Trimming left V 2 bases short and J 6 bases short, with 16 bases between. The CDR3 is 16 residues long. Germline V CDR1 and CDR2: SNHLY, FYNNEI. CDR3 nucleotides: TGTGCCAGCAGTGAAAAGGTTTCGGGGTCGGCCGGGGAGCTGTTTTTT. Translation: CASSEKVSGSAGELFF.